This T cell receptor (beta chain) was recorded in a study of shared clonotypes between healthy human individuals. Study findings and constraints: Memory subsets generally showed lower estimated richness than naive subsets. Even with large depth, rarefaction showed that sorted-subset sequencing was incomplete. Shared clonotypes across all four donors exceeded non-shared ones in generation probability.

This CDR3 has 16 amino acids. Trimming left V 1 base short and J 2 bases short, with 12 bases between. Germline loops: CDR1 SGHTA, CDR2 FQGNSA. Remarks on this clone: Its target is unknown.

Sorted-subset replicate PCRs used around 200 ng of genomic DNA. This amount corresponded to some 32,000 T cell genomes. Clones were sequenced by immunoSEQ multiplex PCR, and TCRdb holds only the in-frame ones, with some missing. Here the sample spans some 2.4 million clones, over 85% being singletons. Sequencing was performed on naive CD4+ T cells from PBMCs. The sample's subset: CD45RA+ positively selected. V is TRBV7-2 and J is TRBJ1-3, with a weak D call TRBD1 (5 bases). This TCR was recovered from a man younger than 35 in good health. Some clones in this sample may be carry-over from other donors' samples. The DNA for the CDR3 is TGTGCCAGCAGCTTAGGGGGGGTTTCAGCTGGAAACACCATATATTTT. Residues: CASSLGGVSAGNTIYF.